This T cell receptor beta chain was recorded in a study of control samples from healthy donors and cancer patients. V was clipped by 7 bases and J by 0 bases, with 9 bases between them. The CDR3 runs 13 residues. Clones were sequenced by immunoSEQ multiplex PCR, and TCRdb holds only the in-frame ones, with some missing. The table has tens of thousands of clones, roughly 83% seen once; the top ten hold about 38%. This TCR derives from a man between 65 and 79 years old with lung cancer. Input material: PBMCs. The chain employs TRBV12-3 or TRBV12-4 and TRBJ2-5; weak D call: TRBD2 (5 bases). The CDR3 is CASTRAHQETQYF. The CDR3 DNA reads as TGTGCCAGCACGAGGGCCCACCAAGAGACCCAGTACTTC.